A selection of T cell receptor beta chains follows, all from one sample in a study of response to subunit inactivated influenza vaccine. MiXCR, applied by TCRdb to the RT-PCR reads, yields one record per CDR3 protein. This repertoire shows some 190,000 distinct CDR3 sequences, about 15% found once; its top ten account for approximately 30%. Material: CD8+ T cells sorted from PBMCs, obtained roughly 5 days after vaccination. The receptors derive from a man over 45 who received an inactivated influenza vaccine. Each CDR3 is given with its conserved first and last residue. The D gene is left open where the match is weak. Size tells how often a clone was seen (once, few, many) or the class of an expanded clone, and some rows leave it out.

size: few; V: TRBV11-2; J: TRBJ2-3; D: -; DNA: TGTGCCAGCAGCCCCGGGGCCACAGATACGCAGTATTTT; CDR3: CASSPGATDTQYF
size: few; V: TRBV7-8; J: TRBJ1-3; D: -; DNA: TGTGCCAGCGCCAAAGGAAGTGGCAGCTCTGGAAACACCATATATTTT; CDR3: CASAKGSGSSGNTIYF
size: -; V: TRBV4-3; J: TRBJ2-3; D: -; DNA: TGCGCCAGCAGCCAAGAGACATCTAGCACAGATACGCAGTATTTT; CDR3: CASSQETSSTDTQYF
size: many; V: TRBV12-3/TRBV12-4; J: TRBJ1-5; D: -; DNA: TGTGCCAGCAGCCCGGATAGCAATCAGCCCCAGCATTTT; CDR3: CASSPDSNQPQHF
size: few; V: TRBV6-5; J: TRBJ1-4; D: TRBD1; DNA: TGTGCCAGCAGTTACTCGGGACAGGTCTTAGAAAAACTGTTTTTT; CDR3: CASSYSGQVLEKLFF
size: -; V: TRBV12-3/TRBV12-4; J: TRBJ2-6; D: -; DNA: TGTGCCAGCAACTCCCCGGGGTCTGGGGCCAACGTCCTGACTTTC; CDR3: CASNSPGSGANVLTF
size: few; V: TRBV5-5; J: TRBJ2-7; D: -; DNA: TGTGCCAGCAGCTTGCTCTTGGACGAGCAGTACTTC; CDR3: CASSLLLDEQYF
size: -; V: TRBV20-1; J: TRBJ2-4; D: TRBD2; DNA: TGCAGTGCTAGTTTGGGGGGGGAGAACATTCAGTACTTC; CDR3: CSASLGGENIQYF
size: few; V: TRBV7-9; J: TRBJ2-7; D: -; DNA: TGTGCCAGCAGAACTCTAGCGTCTGAGCAGTACTTC; CDR3: CASRTLASEQYF
size: few; V: TRBV7-8; J: TRBJ2-7; D: -; DNA: TGTGCCAGCAACCGTAACCGGGACCGCGACGAGCAGTACTTC; CDR3: CASNRNRDRDEQYF
size: few; V: TRBV15; J: TRBJ1-5; D: TRBD1; DNA: TGTGCCACCAGCAAGCCGGGACAGGGGGCACAGCCCCAGCATTTT; CDR3: CATSKPGQGAQPQHF
size: -; V: TRBV6-2/TRBV6-3; J: TRBJ2-7; D: -; DNA: TGTGCCAGCAGTTACGGCCCCGACTACGAGCAGTACTTC; CDR3: CASSYGPDYEQYF
size: -; V: TRBV6-2/TRBV6-3; J: TRBJ1-1; D: TRBD1; DNA: TGTGCCAGCAGTTACGATTTGGGACAGATCACTGAAGCTTTCTTT; CDR3: CASSYDLGQITEAFF
size: once; V: TRBV7-8; J: TRBJ2-7; D: -; DNA: TGTGCCAGCAGTTCCGATAGGATTGGGGGGAGCTCCTACGAGCAGTACTTC; CDR3: CASSSDRIGGSSYEQYF
size: -; V: TRBV6-5; J: TRBJ2-3; D: TRBD2; DNA: TGTGCCAGCAGTTACGTAGGGATAGCGGGGGGCCACACGGATACGCAGTATTTT; CDR3: CASSYVGIAGGHTDTQYF
size: few; V: TRBV2; J: TRBJ2-3; D: TRBD2; DNA: TGTGCCAGCAGCGAGGGACTAGCGGGCCCCCCTTCGCAGTATTTT; CDR3: CASSEGLAGPPSQYF
size: -; V: TRBV5-1; J: TRBJ2-5; D: -; DNA: TGCGCCAGCAGCTTGGATGGGCTCCCCCCACAAGAGACCCAGTACTTC; CDR3: CASSLDGLPPQETQYF
size: -; V: TRBV29-1; J: TRBJ2-1; D: -; DNA: TGCAGCGTTGAAGATCGAAAGGAAACCTACAATGAGCAGTTCTTC; CDR3: CSVEDRKETYNEQFF
size: -; V: TRBV9; J: TRBJ2-3; D: -; DNA: TGTGCCAGCAGCGTAGGGGTCACAGATACGCAGTATTTT; CDR3: CASSVGVTDTQYF
size: few; V: TRBV6-4; J: TRBJ1-1; D: -; DNA: TGTGCCAGCAGTGACTTCGGGGGAGAAGCTTTCTTT; CDR3: CASSDFGGEAFF
size: many; V: TRBV15; J: TRBJ2-7; D: -; DNA: TGTGCCACCAGCGTCACATGGGCGGGGGAGCAGTACTTC; CDR3: CATSVTWAGEQYF
size: -; V: TRBV12-3/TRBV12-4; J: TRBJ2-7; D: -; DNA: TGTGCCAGCAGTTGGAGCGACTCCGACTACGAGCAGTACTTC; CDR3: CASSWSDSDYEQYF
size: few; V: TRBV4-2; J: TRBJ2-2; D: -; DNA: TGTGCCAGCAGCCAAGACGGACGGGGGAACACCGGGGAGCTGTTTTTT; CDR3: CASSQDGRGNTGELFF
size: few; V: TRBV20-1; J: TRBJ2-5; D: -; DNA: TGCAGTGCCTGGGGGGTGAAGGGCCAAGAGACCCAGTACTTC; CDR3: CSAWGVKGQETQYF
size: -; V: TRBV7-3; J: TRBJ2-3; D: -; DNA: TGTGCCAGCAGCCCTAGTGGGGGAGGCACAGATACGCAGTATTTT; CDR3: CASSPSGGGTDTQYF
size: few; V: TRBV20-1; J: TRBJ2-7; D: TRBD2; DNA: TGCAGTGCTAGAGAATCTAGCGGGACCCTTTCTCCCTACGAGCAGTACTTC; CDR3: CSARESSGTLSPYEQYF
size: -; V: TRBV19; J: TRBJ2-7; D: -; DNA: TGTGCCAGTAGTCCGCGAGGAGAAACCTACGAGCAGTACTTC; CDR3: CASSPRGETYEQYF
size: -; V: TRBV20-1; J: TRBJ2-1; D: -; DNA: TGCAGTGCTACGGGACACCAAACTAGAGATGAGCAGTTCTTC; CDR3: CSATGHQTRDEQFF
size: few; V: TRBV2; J: TRBJ2-5; D: -; DNA: TGTGCCAGCAGTGACGAGGGGGAAGAGACCCAGTACTTC; CDR3: CASSDEGEETQYF
size: medium-sized; V: TRBV7-9; J: TRBJ2-5; D: -; DNA: TGTGCCAGCACCTTAGGATCGAAAATAGGAGGAGAGACCCAGTACTTC; CDR3: CASTLGSKIGGETQYF
size: many; V: TRBV29-1; J: TRBJ2-5; D: -; DNA: TGCAGCGTTGACACTGGCCAAGAGACCCAGTACTTC; CDR3: CSVDTGQETQYF
size: few; V: TRBV27; J: TRBJ1-1; D: -; DNA: TGTGCCAGCAGTTTATCGAGGGGGAGAGAAGCTTTCTTT; CDR3: CASSLSRGREAFF
size: few; V: TRBV11-1; J: TRBJ2-4; D: TRBD1; DNA: TGTGCCAGCAGCTATCCCCCGGGACAGGGGGCCCTAGCCAAAAACATTCAGTACTTC; CDR3: CASSYPPGQGALAKNIQYF
size: once; V: TRBV20-1; J: TRBJ2-1; D: -; DNA: TGCTGTGCTAGAGATCATCGGACGGACCGACTAGTAACGAGCAATGAGCAGTTCTTC; CDR3: CCARDHRTDRLVTSNEQFF
size: -; V: TRBV6-1; J: TRBJ1-2; D: -; DNA: TGTGCCAGCAGTGAAGATGAGGGGTTCTATGGCTACACCTTC; CDR3: CASSEDEGFYGYTF
size: -; V: TRBV12-3/TRBV12-4; J: TRBJ2-5; D: -; DNA: TGTGCCAGCAGTACAGGGTGGCAAGAGACCCAGTACTTC; CDR3: CASSTGWQETQYF
size: few; V: TRBV19; J: TRBJ1-5; D: -; DNA: TGTGCCAGTAGTATCCACCTACAAAACTGGAATCAGCCCCAGCATTTT; CDR3: CASSIHLQNWNQPQHF
size: few; V: TRBV5-1; J: TRBJ2-3; D: TRBD2; DNA: TGCGCCAGCAGCAAGACTAGCGCCGGCACAGATACGCAGTATTTT; CDR3: CASSKTSAGTDTQYF
size: -; V: TRBV10-3; J: TRBJ2-3; D: TRBD2; DNA: TGTGCCATCAGTGAGTCGGGGGGACTAGCGGCCTCAGATACGCAGTATTTT; CDR3: CAISESGGLAASDTQYF
size: -; V: TRBV7-2; J: TRBJ2-7; D: TRBD1; DNA: TGTCCCAGCAGCTTACTGGGACAGGGATTGGGCGAGCAGTACTTC; CDR3: CPSSLLGQGLGEQYF
size: -; V: TRBV27; J: TRBJ1-1; D: -; DNA: TGTGCCAGCAGGAACGGGGGTACTGAAGCTTTCTTT; CDR3: CASRNGGTEAFF
size: few; V: TRBV12-3/TRBV12-4; J: TRBJ2-1; D: TRBD2; DNA: TGTGCCAGCAGAGGACTAGCGGGAGTCAATGAGCAGTTCTTC; CDR3: CASRGLAGVNEQFF
size: -; V: TRBV28; J: TRBJ2-5; D: -; DNA: TGTGCCAGCAGTCCTTATGGCACTACTTTACAAGAGACCCAGTACTTC; CDR3: CASSPYGTTLQETQYF
size: -; V: TRBV2; J: TRBJ1-1; D: -; DNA: TGTGCCGGTTCAGGACACCTGAACACTGAAGCTTTCTTT; CDR3: CAGSGHLNTEAFF
size: -; V: TRBV19; J: TRBJ2-7; D: TRBD2; DNA: TGTGCCAGTAGTATGAGTTCCAGGACTAGCGTTCCCTACGAGCAGTACTTC; CDR3: CASSMSSRTSVPYEQYF
size: -; V: TRBV27; J: TRBJ2-3; D: -; DNA: TGTGCCAGCAGTTTACTTCTGGGGGATACGCAGTATTTT; CDR3: CASSLLLGDTQYF
size: many; V: TRBV29-1; J: TRBJ1-3; D: -; DNA: TGCAGCGTTGAAGGCATTCCGTCCGAACCTTTCTCTGGAAACACCATATATTTT; CDR3: CSVEGIPSEPFSGNTIYF
size: few; V: TRBV20-1; J: TRBJ2-7; D: TRBD1; DNA: TGCAGTGCTAAGACAGGGAGTTATTACGAGCAGTACTTC; CDR3: CSAKTGSYYEQYF
size: -; V: TRBV4-3; J: TRBJ2-2; D: -; DNA: TGCCCCAGCAGCCAAGAATGGGGTAACGGGGAGCTGTTTTTT; CDR3: CPSSQEWGNGELFF